These 5 T cell receptor beta chains came from one sample sequenced in a study of control samples from healthy donors and cancer patients. Measured with immunoSEQ multiplex PCR; TCRdb has only the in-frame clones, and not every one. The sample has 150,000 to 200,000 clones, around nine tenths seen once. The sequencing input was blood. The source is a woman in her 30s in good health.

The chain links TRBV28 to TRBJ2-7; tentatively, D is TRBD1 (6 bases). The CDR3 runs 18 residues. The germline V gene encodes CDR1 MDHEN and CDR2 SYDVKM. The V and J ends lost 3 bases and 3 bases respectively, with 24 bases between them. The CDR3: CASSLTLGGSSHGYEQYF. CDR3 coding DNA: TGTGCCAGCAGTTTGACCCTAGGGGGATCCTCCCACGGCTACGAGCAGTACTTC.

This chain connects TRBV18 to TRBJ2-5; TRBD2 agrees at 8 bases. The CDR3 is 16 residues long. The germline V gene encodes CDR1 KGHSH and CDR2 LQKENI. Trimming removed 3 bases from V and 2 bases from J; junction bases left unmatched: 8. Here the CDR3 DNA reads TGTGCCAGCTCACCTCCCATCGGACTAGCACAAGAGACCCAGTACTTC. Translated: CASSPPIGLAQETQYF.

The chain carries TRBV7-9 and TRBJ1-2; D gene ambiguous. CDR1 and CDR2 (germline): SEHNR, FQNEAQ (reference sequence). V was clipped by 2 bases and J by 7 bases, with 11 bases between them. The CDR3 consists of 13 residues. The DNA for the CDR3 is TGTGCCAGCAGCTTAATGGATTTCCGTGGCTACACCTTC. Amino acid sequence: CASSLMDFRGYTF.

J is TRBJ1-2 and V is TRBV28; 10 nucleotides match TRBD1. There are 14 residues in the CDR3. After removal of 6 bases from V and 8 bases from J, the junction contained 9 bases not matched to a gene. Germline values: CDR1 MDHEN, CDR2 SYDVKM. The CDR3 DNA is TGTGCCAGCAGGGTGACAGGGGGCGCGAGGGGCTACACCTTC. Protein sequence: CASRVTGGARGYTF.

This clone was observed a few times. This CDR3 reads CASSPSWASSYGYTF. For the CDR3, the DNA is TGTGCCAGCAGCCCTTCGTGGGCATCTTCATATGGCTACACCTTC. The chain carries TRBV7-2 and TRBJ1-2; D unclear. The CDR3 is 15 amino acids. The germline gives CDR1 SGHTA, CDR2 FQGNSA. V was pared by 5 bases and J by 5 bases, with 18 bases between.